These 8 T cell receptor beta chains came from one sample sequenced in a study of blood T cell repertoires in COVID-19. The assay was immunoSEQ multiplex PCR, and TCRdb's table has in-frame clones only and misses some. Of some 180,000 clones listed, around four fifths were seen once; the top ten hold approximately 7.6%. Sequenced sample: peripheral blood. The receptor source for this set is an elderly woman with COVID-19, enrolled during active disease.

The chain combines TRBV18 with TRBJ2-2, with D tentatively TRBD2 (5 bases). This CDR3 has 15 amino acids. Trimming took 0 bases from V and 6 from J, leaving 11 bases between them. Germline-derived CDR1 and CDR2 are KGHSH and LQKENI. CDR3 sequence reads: CASSPPTRGSGELFF. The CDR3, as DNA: TGTGCCAGCTCACCACCTACACGGGGATCCGGGGAGCTGTTTTTT.

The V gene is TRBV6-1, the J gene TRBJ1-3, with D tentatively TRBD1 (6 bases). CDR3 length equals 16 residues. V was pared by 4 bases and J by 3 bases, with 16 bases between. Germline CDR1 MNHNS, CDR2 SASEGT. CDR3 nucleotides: TGTGCCAGCAGTGTCCACGAAACAGGGCTTGGAAACACCATATATTTT. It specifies CASSVHETGLGNTIYF.

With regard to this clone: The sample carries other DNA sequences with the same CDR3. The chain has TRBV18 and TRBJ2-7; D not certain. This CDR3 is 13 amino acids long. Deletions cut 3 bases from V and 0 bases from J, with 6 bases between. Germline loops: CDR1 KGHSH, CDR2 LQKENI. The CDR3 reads CASSPPSSYEQYF. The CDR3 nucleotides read TGTGCCAGCTCACCGCCGAGCTCCTACGAGCAGTACTTC.

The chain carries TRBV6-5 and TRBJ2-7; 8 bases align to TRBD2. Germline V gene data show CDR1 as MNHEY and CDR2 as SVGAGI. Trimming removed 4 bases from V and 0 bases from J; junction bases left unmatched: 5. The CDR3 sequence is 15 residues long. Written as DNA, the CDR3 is TGTGCCAGCAGTTCCCCGGGAGGGGGCTCCTACGAGCAGTACTTC. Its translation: CASSSPGGGSYEQYF.

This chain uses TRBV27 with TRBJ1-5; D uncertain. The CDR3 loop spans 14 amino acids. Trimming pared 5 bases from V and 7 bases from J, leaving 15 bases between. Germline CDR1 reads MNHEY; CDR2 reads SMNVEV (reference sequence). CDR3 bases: TGTGCCAGCAGTCCTCGAGGCAGTCAGCAGCCCCAGCATTTT. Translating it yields CASSPRGSQQPQHF.

CDR3 protein: CASSLGLVNEQFF. The CDR3, as DNA: TGCGCCAGCAGCTTAGGTCTAGTCAATGAGCAGTTCTTC. The rearrangement links TRBV5-1 to TRBJ2-1, with unresolved D. This CDR3 comprises 13 residues. Deletions cut 2 bases from V and 6 bases from J, with 9 bases between. CDR1 and CDR2 (germline): SGHRS, YFSETQ.

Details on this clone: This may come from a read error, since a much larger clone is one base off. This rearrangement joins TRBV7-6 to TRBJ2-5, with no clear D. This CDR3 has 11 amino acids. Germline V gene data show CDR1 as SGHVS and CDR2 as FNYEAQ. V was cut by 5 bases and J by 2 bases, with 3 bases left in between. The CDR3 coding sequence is TGTGCCAGCAGCCAACAAGAGACCCAGTACTTC. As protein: CASSQQETQYF.

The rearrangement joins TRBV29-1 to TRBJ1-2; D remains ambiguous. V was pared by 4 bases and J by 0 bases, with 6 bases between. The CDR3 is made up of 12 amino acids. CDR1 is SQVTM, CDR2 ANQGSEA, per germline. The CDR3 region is CSVASSNYGYTF. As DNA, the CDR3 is TGCAGCGTTGCCAGTTCTAACTATGGCTACACCTTC.